The TCR beta chain described here comes from a study of shared clonotypes between healthy human individuals. In the study overall: The composition of the donors was a couple of women and a few men aged 18 to 49.

Assay execution took place at the deep level. Assay: immunoSEQ multiplex PCR; the TCRdb copy retains only in-frame clones and omits some. Of approximately 810,000 clones listed, approximately 92% are singletons. Regarding this clone: Other DNA sequences in the sample encode the same CDR3.

CD8 cells classed as naive were CD45RO-negative and positively selected for CCR7, excluding terminally differentiated effector memory CD45RA+ cells. This CDR3 has 15 residues. V shed 0 bases and J 9 bases; nucleotides not matched to a gene: 6. CDR1 is SGDLS and CDR2 is YYNGEE in the germline V gene. The material sequenced was naive CD8+ T cells sorted from blood. The gene calls are TRBV9 and TRBJ2-1, with TRBD2 identical over 10 bases. The clonotype originates from a man aged 25 to 45 in good health. CDR3 DNA sequence: TGTGCCAGCAGCGTAGGGCTAGCGGGAGAAGGTGAGCAGTTCTTC. Encoded protein: CASSVGLAGEGEQFF.